These 29 T cell receptor beta chains share one sample of origin, sequenced in a study of T cell responses to AZD1222 COVID-19 vaccine. The data were produced by immunoSEQ multiplex PCR, yet TCRdb's version contains in-frame clones alone and is incomplete. This table has about 150,000 clones, roughly nine tenths appearing once. The sequencing used peripheral blood, collected on day 0 of AZD1222 vaccination. These receptor sequences come from an adult in good health.

In the case of this clone: Other DNA sequences in this sample translate to the same CDR3. DNA of the CDR3: TGCGCCAGCAGCCAAGATTCGGGCAATCAGCCCCAGCATTTT. Its translation: CASSQDSGNQPQHF. The V and J genes are TRBV4-3 and TRBJ1-5; no clear D gene. V lost 0 bases, J lost 2 bases, and 5 bases lay in between. This CDR3 comprises 14 residues. Germline V CDR1 and CDR2: LGHNA, YSLEER.

The chain uses TRBV5-1 and TRBJ1-2; 8 bases are shared with TRBD1. The junction had 7 bases not matched to a gene; V was cut back by 0 bases and J by 0 bases. The CDR3 has 17 amino acids. CDR1 is SGHRS and CDR2 is YFSETQ in the germline V gene. The CDR3 nucleotides read TGCGCCAGCAGCTTGGGACAGGGGTACGATTCTAACTATGGCTACACCTTC. The encoded protein is CASSLGQGYDSNYGYTF.

This chain links TRBV5-4 with TRBJ2-3, with 13 bases lining up with TRBD2. This CDR3 has 15 amino acids. J lost 6 bases, V lost 4 bases, and 5 bases had no gene match. The germline CDR1 and CDR2 sequences are SGHNT and YYREEE (reference sequence). In nucleotides, the CDR3 is TGTGCCAGCAGCACCGGACTAGCGGGAGCTGATACGCAGTATTTT. It is translated as CASSTGLAGADTQYF. The variable domain in full, with the rest retrieved from reference TRBV5-4 and TRBJ2-3, is ETGVTQSPTHLIKTRGQQVTLRCSSQSGHNTVSWYQQALGQGPQFIFQYYREEENGRGNFPPRFSGLQFPNYSSELNVNALELDDSALYLCASSTGLAGADTQYFGPGTRLTVL.

V and J are TRBV15 and TRBJ2-7; D unresolved. From germline, CDR1 is LNHNV and CDR2 YYDKDF (reference sequence). This CDR3 has 14 residues. V was pared by 0 bases and J by 0 bases, with 6 bases between. CDR3 coding DNA: TGTGCCACCAGCAGAGATGTGGGCTCCTACGAGCAGTACTTC. It codes for CATSRDVGSYEQYF.

This chain connects TRBV7-9 to TRBJ2-7; D not resolved. Germline V lookup: CDR1 SEHNR, CDR2 FQNEAQ (reference sequence). Trimming pared 7 bases from V and 7 bases from J, leaving 14 bases between. The CDR3 is 12 amino acids. This chain's CDR3 is CASNGPPWEQYF. The CDR3 DNA is TGTGCCAGCAACGGGCCCCCTTGGGAGCAGTACTTC.

The V call is TRBV5-1, the J call TRBJ2-2, with unresolved D. The CDR3 is 13 amino acids. The V gene lost 0 bases and the J gene lost 6 bases, with 6 bases spanning the gap. Germline CDR1 reads SGHRS; CDR2 reads YFSETQ. Written as DNA, the CDR3 is TGCGCCAGCAGCTTGGTTCCGGCCGGGGAGCTGTTTTTT. Translating it yields CASSLVPAGELFF. The full variable domain, rest sourced from reference TRBV5-1 and TRBJ2-2, is KAGVTQTPRYLIKTRGQQVTLSCSPISGHRSVSWYQQTPGQGLQFLFEYFSETQRNKGNFPGRFSGRQFSNSRSEMNVSTLELGDSALYLCASSLVPAGELFFGEGSRLTVL.

This clone was counted once. The rearrangement links TRBV25-1 to TRBJ1-5; D gene ambiguous. Trimming removed 4 bases from V and 9 bases from J, with 16 bases in between. Germline assignment: CDR1 MGHDK and CDR2 SYGVNS. The CDR3 spans 14 residues. This CDR3 reads CASSVWAVLGPQHF. The CDR3 bases are TGTGCCAGCAGTGTGTGGGCCGTCCTGGGGCCCCAGCATTTT.

The chain links TRBV6-5 to TRBJ1-1, with TRBD1 matching over 11 bases. This CDR3 comprises 15 residues. The V gene's germline CDR1 is MNHEY and CDR2 SVGAGI. V lost 6 bases to trimming and J lost 3 bases; unmatched junction nucleotides: 6. CDR3 sequence: CASRGRDRGDTEAFF. The CDR3 coding sequence is TGTGCCAGCAGGGGGCGGGACAGGGGGGACACTGAAGCTTTCTTT.

The chain joins TRBV29-1 to TRBJ1-2, with D possibly TRBD1 on 6 matching bases. CDR1 and CDR2 from the germline V gene are SQVTM and ANQGSEA. V lost 3 bases and J 7 bases, leaving 15 bases between the germline ends. The CDR3 covers 13 residues. CDR3 coding DNA: TGCAGCGTTGATGACAGACCGGGGGCTGGCTACACCTTC. Translation: CSVDDRPGAGYTF.

The chain has TRBV6-6 and TRBJ1-1; no clear D. There are 15 residues in the CDR3. Germline V gives CDR1 MNHNY, CDR2 SVGAGI (reference sequence). V was shortened by 0 bases and J by 4 bases, with 12 bases between the two germline ends. The CDR3 here is CASSYSAGPGTEAFF. The CDR3 DNA is TGTGCCAGCAGTTACTCTGCCGGGCCGGGCACTGAAGCTTTCTTT.

The chain recombines TRBV28 with TRBJ1-3; the D is unclear. The V gene lost 2 bases and the J gene lost 6 bases, with 5 bases spanning the gap. The CDR3 consists of 12 residues. From germline, CDR1 is MDHEN and CDR2 SYDVKM. This CDR3 is CASSLNENTIYF. The CDR3 bases are TGTGCCAGCAGTTTAAACGAAAACACCATATATTTT.

The chain joins TRBV5-1 to TRBJ2-7; 7 bases agree with TRBD2. This CDR3 comprises 16 residues. After removal of 4 bases from V and 3 bases from J, the junction contained 13 bases not matched to a gene. Germline CDR1 SGHRS, CDR2 YFSETQ. The CDR3 loop is CASSPRTSVPRYEQYF. As DNA, the CDR3 is TGCGCCAGCAGCCCCCGCACTAGCGTCCCACGCTACGAGCAGTACTTC.

V usage is TRBV3-1 (or the pseudogene TRBV3-2) and J usage is TRBJ2-7, with unresolved D. Germline CDR1 reads LGHDT; CDR2 reads YNNKEL (reference sequence). With 0 bases removed from V and 0 bases from J, the gap between germline ends came to 9 bases. This CDR3 comprises 15 residues. For the CDR3, the DNA is TGTGCCAGCAGCCAAGATTGGACGGGCTCCTACGAGCAGTACTTC. Translation: CASSQDWTGSYEQYF.

This clone showed up just once. V gene TRBV24-1 combines with J gene TRBJ2-1; tentative D call: TRBD2 (5 bases). CDR3 size: 17 residues. V was cut by 2 bases and J by 0 bases, with 13 bases left in between. Germline CDR1 reads KGHDR; CDR2 reads SFDVKD. CDR3 in DNA: TGTGCCACCAGTGATTCCTCATGGAGGAGCTCCTACAATGAGCAGTTCTTC. Protein product: CATSDSSWRSSYNEQFF.

This clone was seen a few times. The V call is TRBV10-2, the J call TRBJ2-7; possibly TRBD2 for D (5 bases). The CDR3 is made up of 13 amino acids. V lost 4 bases to trimming and J lost 3 bases, with 10 bases between them. The V gene's germline CDR1 is WSHSY and CDR2 SAAADI. The CDR3 loop is CASSGEPIYEQYF. DNA of the CDR3: TGCGCCAGCAGTGGGGAGCCCATCTACGAGCAGTACTTC.

The rearrangement uses TRBV7-9 and TRBJ1-2, with 8 bases that match TRBD1. CDR3 length equals 14 residues. CDR1 and CDR2 from the germline V gene are SEHNR and FQNEAQ (reference sequence). V lost 6 bases, J lost 4 bases, and 7 bases stayed unmatched. The CDR3 nucleotides are TGTGCCAGCAGTTCCAGGGGGCGCGCCTATGGCTACACCTTC. Translation: CASSSRGRAYGYTF.

The chain has TRBV6-6 and TRBJ1-1, with no clear D. Trimming took 11 bases from V and 2 from J, leaving 15 bases between them. The CDR3 is made up of 13 amino acids. In germline, CDR1 is MNHNY, CDR2 SVGAGI (reference sequence). CDR3 coding DNA: TGTGCCTCAGCGCGTCAGTATAACACTGAAGCTTTCTTT. This sequence encodes CASARQYNTEAFF.

The chain couples TRBV18 to TRBJ1-3; D perhaps matches TRBD1 (5 bases). The V and J ends lost 6 bases and 8 bases respectively, with 14 bases between them. From germline, CDR1 is KGHSH and CDR2 LQKENI. The CDR3 totals 13 residues. The CDR3 DNA sequence: TGTGCCAGCTCCCGGAACAAAGGGGACACCATATATTTT. This translates into CASSRNKGDTIYF.

This clone has more than one count but fewer than ten. This chain connects TRBV7-8 to TRBJ2-5, with D hard to call. V was shortened by 5 bases and J by 1 base, with 8 bases between the two germline ends. This CDR3 is 13 amino acids long. Germline V gene sequence: CDR1 SGHVS, CDR2 FQNEAQ. CDR3 sequence: CASSPFTQETQYF. CDR3 nucleotides: TGTGCCAGCAGCCCGTTTACCCAAGAGACCCAGTACTTC. The whole variable domain, filled in from reference TRBV7-8 and TRBJ2-5, reads GAGVSQSPRYKVAKRGQDVALRCDPISGHVSLFWYQQALGQGPEFLTYFQNEAQLDKSGLPSDRFFAERPEGSVSTLKIQRTQQEDSAVYLCASSPFTQETQYFGPGTRLLVL.

The chain has TRBV28 and TRBJ1-2; D ambiguous. Germline V lookup: CDR1 MDHEN, CDR2 SYDVKM. The V and J ends lost 8 bases and 7 bases respectively, with 11 bases between them. The CDR3 sequence is 11 residues long. In DNA form, the CDR3 reads TGTGCCAGCGCAGAGGGCTTTGGCTACACCTTC. Protein product: CASAEGFGYTF.

The rearrangement uses TRBV6-2 or TRBV6-3 and TRBJ2-1, with TRBD2 matching 10 bases. CDR1 and CDR2 (germline): MNHEY, SVGEGT. The CDR3 is made up of 14 amino acids. J was trimmed by 8 bases and V by 9 bases; bases with no gene match: 10. CDR3 DNA: TGTGCCAGTAGGCCTAGCGGGAGAAAGGATGAGCAGTTCTTC. This encodes CASRPSGRKDEQFF.

V is TRBV5-4 and J is TRBJ2-1, with a weak D call TRBD2 (5 bases). Germline CDR1 and CDR2: SGHNT and YYREEE (reference sequence). The CDR3 consists of 16 residues. V was shortened by 4 bases and J by 2 bases, with 16 bases between the two germline ends. The CDR3 DNA sequence: TGTGCCAGCAGCCCGGAAGGCCTAGCAGCCTACAATGAGCAGTTCTTC. Translated, it gives CASSPEGLAAYNEQFF.

The CDR3 loop reads CASSLDAGGPYEQYF. The CDR3 DNA is TGCGCCAGCAGCTTGGATGCGGGAGGGCCGTACGAGCAGTACTTC. This chain joins TRBV5-1 and TRBJ2-7; 9 nucleotides agree with TRBD2. Germline CDR1 SGHRS, CDR2 YFSETQ. The CDR3 extends over 15 amino acids. Trimming removed 0 bases from V and 4 bases from J; junction bases left unmatched: 5.

The V gene is TRBV7-2, the J gene TRBJ1-6; tentatively, D is TRBD1 (6 bases). The CDR3 is made up of 16 amino acids. Germline-derived CDR1 and CDR2 are SGHTA and FQGNSA. V shed 4 bases and J shed 1 base, with 11 bases lying between them. As DNA, the CDR3 is TGTGCCAGCAGCTCACAGGGAGGTTCCTATAATTCACCCCTCCACTTT. Its translation is CASSSQGGSYNSPLHF. Supplemented by reference TRBV7-2 and TRBJ1-6, the full variable domain reads GAGVSQSPSNKVTEKGKDVELRCDPISGHTALYWYRQSLGQGLEFLIYFQGNSAPDKSGLPSDRFSAERTGGSVSTLTIQRTQQEDSAVYLCASSSQGGSYNSPLHFGNGTRLTVT.

The chain employs TRBV2 and TRBJ1-5; no clear D gene. CDR1 is SNHLY and CDR2 is FYNNEI in the germline V gene. The CDR3 has 13 residues. V was cut by 6 bases and J by 0 bases, with 6 bases left in between. The DNA of the CDR3 is TGTGCCAGCAGGGAAAATAGCAATCAGCCCCAGCATTTT. This translates into CASRENSNQPQHF. Combining the CDR3 with reference TRBV2 and TRBJ1-5 gives the whole variable domain EPEVTQTPSHQVTQMGQEVILRCVPISNHLYFYWYRQILGQKVEFLVSFYNNEISEKSEIFDDQFSVERPDGSNFTLKIRSTKLEDSAMYFCASRENSNQPQHFGDGTRLSIL.

The chain is built from TRBV28 and TRBJ2-7; 9 bases are a match to TRBD2. V dropped 3 bases and J dropped 3; count of bases not matched to a gene: 12. Germline values: CDR1 MDHEN, CDR2 SYDVKM. CDR3 length equals 17 residues. CDR3 nucleotides: TGTGCCAGCAGTTTCCGCGCCGGGAAGCGGGGGGACTACGAGCAGTACTTC. Encoded protein: CASSFRAGKRGDYEQYF.

This chain links TRBV28 with TRBJ2-1; D possibly corresponds to TRBD1 (5 bases). Germline CDR1 and CDR2: MDHEN and SYDVKM. The V gene lost 5 bases and the J gene lost 3 bases, with 23 bases spanning the gap. The CDR3 spans 18 residues. The CDR3 coding sequence is TGTGCCAGCAGTCCCAGTGGGTCCAGGGTCACGGTCTACAATGAGCAGTTCTTC. Translating gives CASSPSGSRVTVYNEQFF.

This clone was counted a single time. The CDR3 DNA reads TGTGCCAGCAGTCCCCTAGGGGAAGCGAAGGACAATGAGCAGTTCTTC. It translates to CASSPLGEAKDNEQFF. The gene calls are TRBV6-2 or TRBV6-3 and TRBJ2-1; TRBD1 might be the D (5 bases). The germline V gene has CDR1 MNHEY and CDR2 SVGEGT. The CDR3 is 16 residues long. V lost 5 bases, J lost 5 bases, and 19 bases lay in between.

The genes are TRBV7-6 and TRBJ2-3; TRBD2 agrees at 14 bases. The germline V gene encodes CDR1 SGHVS and CDR2 FNYEAQ. This CDR3 comprises 17 residues. With 1 base clipped from V and 7 bases from J, the junction kept 7 bases outside the gene matches. The CDR3 is CASSLEWGLAGVHTQYF. CDR3 nucleotide sequence: TGTGCCAGCAGCTTAGAATGGGGACTAGCGGGAGTTCATACGCAGTATTTT.